The 2 T cell receptor beta chains given below trace back to one sample, sequenced in a study of CD8 T cells in ankylosing spondylitis. Each CDR3 protein is one row after TCRdb ran MiXCR on the 5' RACE reads. The data hold roughly 38,000 distinct CDR3 sequences, with about 15% observed a single time. Sequencing input: blood. The receptors were gathered from a male donor with ankylosing spondylitis or in good health (not recorded which).

The chain uses TRBV7-9 and TRBJ2-1; D is possibly TRBD2 (6 bases). Germline CDR1 and CDR2: SEHNR and FQNEAQ (reference sequence). V was clipped by 2 bases and J by 3 bases, with 11 bases between them. The CDR3 contains 15 residues. The CDR3 DNA is TGTGCCAGCAGCTTAAAAATCGGGGGCTACAATGAGCAGTTCTTC. This sequence encodes CASSLKIGGYNEQFF.

The table lists this clonotype with a few counts. The chain uses TRBV7-9 and TRBJ2-4, with D uncertain. The CDR3 has 12 residues. Trimming removed 5 bases from V and 8 bases from J, with 10 bases in between. Germline-derived CDR1 and CDR2 are SEHNR and FQNEAQ (reference sequence). CDR3 nucleotide sequence: TGTGCCAGCAGCCGACGGGCAGACATTCAGTACTTC. This translates into CASSRRADIQYF. The complete variable domain, with remaining parts taken from reference TRBV7-9 and TRBJ2-4, reads DTGVSQNPRHKITKRGQNVTFRCDPISEHNRLYWYRQTLGQGPEFLTYFQNEAQLEKSRLLSDRFSAERPKGSFSTLEIQRTEQGDSAMYLCASSRRADIQYFGAGTRLSVL.